The rows below give T cell receptor beta chains drawn from one sample of a study of blood T cells in healthy people across ages. One entry per CDR3 protein results from TCRdb running MiXCR on the 5' RACE reads. The profile shows 700,000 or so distinct CDR3 sequences, 20% to 25% of them singletons. The sequenced material came from blood. These receptors originate from a man aged 70 or older in good health. The CDR3 runs from the conserved cysteine through the conserved F or W. The order of the fields is V gene, clone size, D gene, J gene, CDR3 protein, CDR3 DNA. The D gene is left open where the match is weak. Clone sizes are given selectively: once, few, many, or a class where the clone is expanded.

V gene: TRBV20-1; clone size: few; D gene: TRBD1; J gene: TRBJ2-5; CDR3 protein: CSAGTGARHQETQYF; CDR3 DNA: TGCAGTGCCGGGACAGGGGCCCGCCACCAAGAGACCCAGTACTTC
V gene: TRBV18; clone size: few; D gene: -; J gene: TRBJ1-1; CDR3 protein: CASSNDRSNTEAFF; CDR3 DNA: TGTGCCAGCTCAAACGACAGAAGCAACACTGAAGCTTTCTTT
V gene: TRBV28; clone size: few; D gene: -; J gene: TRBJ2-3; CDR3 protein: CASRPGQSTDTQYF; CDR3 DNA: TGTGCCAGCAGGCCCGGACAGAGCACAGATACGCAGTATTTT
V gene: TRBV20-1; clone size: few; D gene: -; J gene: TRBJ2-3; CDR3 protein: CSAIGGGTDTQYF; CDR3 DNA: TGCAGTGCGATCGGCGGAGGCACAGATACGCAGTATTTT
V gene: TRBV12-3/TRBV12-4; clone size: few; D gene: -; J gene: TRBJ1-6; CDR3 protein: CASSPQNGGSPLHF; CDR3 DNA: TGTGCCAGCAGTCCCCAAAACGGAGGTTCACCCCTCCACTTT
V gene: TRBV5-1; clone size: -; D gene: -; J gene: TRBJ2-3; CDR3 protein: CASSLNRRPTDTQYF; CDR3 DNA: TGCGCCAGCAGCTTGAACCGTAGGCCCACAGATACGCAGTATTTT
V gene: TRBV14; clone size: few; D gene: TRBD2; J gene: TRBJ2-2; CDR3 protein: CASSQDTGLAVPTGELFF; CDR3 DNA: TGTGCCAGCAGCCAAGATACTGGCCTAGCGGTACCAACCGGGGAGCTGTTTTTT
V gene: TRBV12-3/TRBV12-4; clone size: few; D gene: TRBD2; J gene: TRBJ2-5; CDR3 protein: CASSRTSGRAETQYF; CDR3 DNA: TGTGCCAGCAGTCGGACTAGCGGGAGGGCTGAGACCCAGTACTTC
V gene: TRBV27; clone size: -; D gene: -; J gene: TRBJ1-2; CDR3 protein: CASSLSPRLKDRDYGYTF; CDR3 DNA: TGTGCCAGCAGTTTATCCCCCCGTTTAAAAGACAGAGACTATGGCTACACCTTC
V gene: TRBV7-9; clone size: -; D gene: -; J gene: TRBJ1-4; CDR3 protein: CASTFGGNEKLFF; CDR3 DNA: TGTGCCAGCACCTTCGGGGGCAATGAAAAACTGTTTTTT
V gene: TRBV10-1; clone size: few; D gene: TRBD1; J gene: TRBJ1-1; CDR3 protein: CASSTQTGSTEAFF; CDR3 DNA: TGCGCCAGCAGTACCCAGACAGGGTCCACTGAAGCTTTCTTT
V gene: TRBV5-1; clone size: many; D gene: TRBD1; J gene: TRBJ1-3; CDR3 protein: CASSSHVTGTISGNTIYF; CDR3 DNA: TGCGCCAGCAGCTCGCATGTGACAGGGACGATTTCTGGAAACACCATATATTTT
V gene: TRBV28; clone size: few; D gene: -; J gene: TRBJ1-5; CDR3 protein: CASTLGGFGINQPQHF; CDR3 DNA: TGTGCCAGCACTCTAGGGGGATTTGGCATCAATCAGCCCCAGCATTTT
V gene: TRBV6-6; clone size: -; D gene: TRBD1; J gene: TRBJ2-7; CDR3 protein: CASSYSPGGTENTYEQYF; CDR3 DNA: TGTGCCAGCAGTTACTCTCCTGGTGGGACAGAAAATACCTACGAGCAGTACTTC
V gene: TRBV30; clone size: few; D gene: TRBD2; J gene: TRBJ2-1; CDR3 protein: CAWSAGTSDSYNEQFF; CDR3 DNA: TGTGCCTGGAGTGCGGGGACTAGCGATTCCTACAATGAGCAGTTCTTC
V gene: TRBV7-9; clone size: few; D gene: -; J gene: TRBJ1-1; CDR3 protein: CASSFRGAEAFF; CDR3 DNA: TGTGCCAGCAGCTTCCGGGGGGCTGAAGCTTTCTTT
V gene: TRBV12-5; clone size: -; D gene: -; J gene: TRBJ1-5; CDR3 protein: CASGALTGNNQPQHF; CDR3 DNA: TGTGCTAGTGGTGCCCTCACAGGGAACAATCAGCCCCAGCATTTT
V gene: TRBV5-1; clone size: few; D gene: TRBD1; J gene: TRBJ1-2; CDR3 protein: CASSLDPRGPRDRNYGYTF; CDR3 DNA: TGCGCCAGCAGCTTGGACCCTCGCGGTCCCAGGGACAGAAACTATGGCTACACCTTC
V gene: TRBV7-2; clone size: few; D gene: -; J gene: TRBJ1-2; CDR3 protein: CASSSDRAYGYTF; CDR3 DNA: TGTGCCAGCAGCTCGGACAGAGCCTATGGCTACACCTTC
V gene: TRBV20-1; clone size: once; D gene: TRBD1; J gene: TRBJ2-3; CDR3 protein: CSARGQGNTDMQYF; CDR3 DNA: TGCAGTGCTAGGGGACAGGGAAACACAGATATGCAGTATTTT
V gene: TRBV10-3; clone size: -; D gene: -; J gene: TRBJ1-1; CDR3 protein: CAISNIPNTEAFF; CDR3 DNA: TGTGCCATCAGTAACATCCCGAACACTGAAGCTTTCTTT
V gene: TRBV5-5; clone size: -; D gene: -; J gene: TRBJ2-1; CDR3 protein: CASGRDTAYNEQFF; CDR3 DNA: TGTGCCAGCGGACGGGACACAGCCTACAATGAGCAGTTCTTC
V gene: TRBV20-1; clone size: few; D gene: -; J gene: TRBJ1-4; CDR3 protein: CSAKQAPVANEKLFF; CDR3 DNA: TGCAGTGCAAAACAGGCCCCCGTGGCTAATGAAAAACTGTTTTTT
V gene: TRBV6-6; clone size: -; D gene: -; J gene: TRBJ2-1; CDR3 protein: CASRDIEHNEQFF; CDR3 DNA: TGTGCCAGCCGGGACATCGAGCACAATGAGCAGTTCTTC
V gene: TRBV24-1; clone size: few; D gene: TRBD1; J gene: TRBJ2-3; CDR3 protein: CATSDPSLGQLTRDTQYF; CDR3 DNA: TGTGCCACCAGTGATCCCTCGTTGGGACAGTTGACTCGAGATACGCAGTATTTT
V gene: TRBV4-2; clone size: -; D gene: TRBD1; J gene: TRBJ1-2; CDR3 protein: CASSPSGGGDYGYTF; CDR3 DNA: TGTGCCAGCAGCCCTTCAGGGGGAGGTGACTATGGCTACACCTTC
V gene: TRBV29-1; clone size: few; D gene: -; J gene: TRBJ1-1; CDR3 protein: CSVGGAEAFF; CDR3 DNA: TGCAGCGTTGGCGGGGCTGAAGCTTTCTTT
V gene: TRBV5-1; clone size: -; D gene: -; J gene: TRBJ1-4; CDR3 protein: CASSSPGEQEKLFF; CDR3 DNA: TGCGCCAGCAGTTCCCCCGGGGAACAGGAAAAACTGTTTTTT
V gene: TRBV7-3; clone size: -; D gene: TRBD1; J gene: TRBJ1-2; CDR3 protein: CASSKTGTENGYTF; CDR3 DNA: TGTGCCAGCAGCAAAACCGGGACAGAAAATGGCTACACCTTC